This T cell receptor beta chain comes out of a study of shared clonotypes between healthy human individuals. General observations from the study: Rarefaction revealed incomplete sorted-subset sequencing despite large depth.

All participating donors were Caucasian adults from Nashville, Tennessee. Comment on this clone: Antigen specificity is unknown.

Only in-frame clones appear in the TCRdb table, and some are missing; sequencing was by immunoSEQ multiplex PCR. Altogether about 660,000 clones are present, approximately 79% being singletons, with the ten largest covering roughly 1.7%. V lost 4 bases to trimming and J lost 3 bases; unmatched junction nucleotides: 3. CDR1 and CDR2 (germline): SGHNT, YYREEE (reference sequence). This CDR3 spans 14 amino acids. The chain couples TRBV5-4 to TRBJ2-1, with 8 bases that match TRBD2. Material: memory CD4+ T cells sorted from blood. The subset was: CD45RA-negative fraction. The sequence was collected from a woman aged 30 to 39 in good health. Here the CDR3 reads CASSVSGSYNEQFF. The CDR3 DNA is TGTGCCAGCAGCGTCAGCGGGAGCTACAATGAGCAGTTCTTC.